This T cell receptor beta chain was observed in a study of Ad26.COV2.S vaccination and SARS-CoV-2 variants. Sequencing was performed with immunoSEQ multiplex PCR; in TCRdb, only in-frame clones are kept and a portion is missing. This sample has around 370,000 clones, with 92% found just once. Points on this clone: Its specificity is unknown.

Study-level results: Total T cell responses were possibly underestimated by TCR breadth and depth analyses. Those who received the vaccine showed greater spike-specific TCR breadth than those given placebo. Vaccine and placebo recipients had comparable breadth of non-spike TCRs. Post-vaccination spike-specific CD8+ and CD4+ T cell responses reportedly had substantial breadth.

The specimen comprised peripheral blood, sampled after recovery from COVID-19. The sequence was obtained from a human donor who had recovered from COVID-19.

The CDR3 region has the DNA TGTGCCAGCAGCCAGTCCAGCGGGGGGGCAGTCGGAAATGAGCAGTTCTTC. Translating gives CASSQSSGGAVGNEQFF. This chain uses TRBV3-1 (or the pseudogene TRBV3-2) with TRBJ2-1; 10 nucleotides match TRBD2. Trimming cost V 3 bases and J 7 bases; bases outside gene matches: 12. Per germline, CDR1 LGHDT and CDR2 YNNKEL (reference sequence). The CDR3 totals 17 residues.